One and the same sample provided the 9 T cell receptor beta chains below, sequenced in a study of Ad26.COV2.S vaccination and SARS-CoV-2 variants. As to treatment: roughly 19 received Ad26.COV2.S at low or high dose, single or two shots; several received placebo; per-sample allocation not given. Repertoires come from day 63 after the first vaccine or placebo injection. Repertoires were generated with immunoSEQ multiplex PCR, while TCRdb's copy carries only in-frame clones and drops some. The repertoire has about 350,000 clones, around nine tenths of them found once; the top ten carry about 10%. Source: peripheral blood, taken in a trial of Ad26.COV2.S vaccine versus placebo. These receptors were collected from a person aged 18-60 years who received the Ad26.COV2.S COVID-19 vaccine or a placebo.

V is TRBV18 and J is TRBJ2-7; tentatively, D is TRBD2 (6 bases). V dropped 6 bases and J dropped 0 bases, with 12 bases sitting between them. This CDR3 region has 14 residues. Germline V lookup: CDR1 KGHSH, CDR2 LQKENI. The CDR3 is CASSPETSSYEQYF. The CDR3 coding sequence is TGTGCCAGCTCCCCTGAGACTAGCTCCTACGAGCAGTACTTC. Drawing the rest from reference TRBV18 and TRBJ2-7, the complete variable domain is NAGVMQNPRHLVRRRGQEARLRCSPMKGHSHVYWYRQLPEEGLKFMVYLQKENIIDESGMPKERFSAEFPKEGPSILRIQQVVRGDSAAYFCASSPETSSYEQYFGPGTRLTVT.

This chain uses TRBV25-1 with TRBJ1-6, with D perhaps TRBD1 (6 bases). Germline V gene data show CDR1 as MGHDK and CDR2 as SYGVNS. With 6 bases removed from V and 13 bases from J, the gap between germline ends came to 13 bases. The CDR3 is made up of 12 amino acids. This chain's CDR3 is CASSRQVEPLHF. In nucleotides, the CDR3 is TGTGCCAGCAGCCGACAGGTGGAGCCCCTCCACTTT.

V and J are TRBV11-2 and TRBJ1-3; 9 bases agree with TRBD1. Germline V gene sequence: CDR1 SGHAT, CDR2 FQNNGV. The CDR3 covers 18 residues. The V segment lost 3 bases and the J segment 0 bases; nucleotides outside the gene matches: 9. CDR3 nucleotide sequence: TGTGCCAGCAGCTTGACCACCGGACAGGGGCTCTCTGGAAACACCATATATTTT. Residues: CASSLTTGQGLSGNTIYF.

CDR3 in amino acids: CASRGRILNQPQHF. CDR3 nucleotide sequence: TGTGCCAGCAGGGGACGGATTTTAAATCAGCCCCAGCATTTT. The gene calls are TRBV5-8 and TRBJ1-5; the D gene is possibly TRBD1 (5 bases). Germline lookup yields CDR1 SGHTS and CDR2 YDEGEE. The CDR3 runs 14 residues. V lost 5 bases and J 4 bases, leaving 13 bases between the germline ends.

Notes on this clone: Additional DNA sequences in this sample encode the identical CDR3. The V and J genes are TRBV2 and TRBJ1-2, with 7 nucleotides matching TRBD1. Trimming removed 4 bases from V and 1 base from J; junction bases left unmatched: 3. This CDR3 region has 14 residues. Germline values: CDR1 SNHLY, CDR2 FYNNEI. The CDR3 protein is CASSGQGLNYGYTF. Here the CDR3 DNA reads TGTGCCAGCAGTGGACAGGGCCTTAACTATGGCTACACCTTC.

The V gene is TRBV19, the J gene TRBJ1-1; D perhaps matches TRBD1 (5 bases). Germline CDR1 LNHDA, CDR2 SQIVND (reference sequence). The CDR3 sequence is 15 residues long. The V end was cut by 6 bases, the J end by 3 bases, with 17 bases between. Here the CDR3 reads CASRPGGVSHTEAFF. The CDR3 nucleotides read TGTGCCAGTAGACCTGGGGGGGTCTCTCACACTGAAGCTTTCTTT.

J is TRBJ2-3 and V is TRBV2, with D tentatively TRBD2 (7 bases). V lost 6 bases to trimming and J lost 1 base, with 14 bases between them. The CDR3 is 15 residues long. Germline values: CDR1 SNHLY, CDR2 FYNNEI. The CDR3 DNA reads TGTGCCAGCAGGGAACAGGGAGGGGGCACAGATACGCAGTATTTT. It is translated as CASREQGGGTDTQYF.

Concerning this clone itself: Other DNA sequences from this sample encode an identical CDR3 as well. The chain carries TRBV12-3 or TRBV12-4 and TRBJ2-1; no definite D call. Deletions cut 8 bases from V and 4 bases from J, with 6 bases between. The CDR3 has 11 amino acids. Here the CDR3 DNA reads TGTGCCAGCTCGTTTTACAATGAGCAGTTCTTC. Translation gives CASSFYNEQFF.

Regarding this clone: The same CDR3 is also encoded by other DNA sequences in this sample. This chain connects TRBV18 to TRBJ2-5; D uncertain. CDR1 KGHSH and CDR2 LQKENI come from the germline V gene. V was pared by 2 bases and J by 1 base, with 5 bases between. The CDR3 is 13 amino acids. The CDR3 DNA reads TGTGCCAGCTCACCAGGCAGCCAAGAGACCCAGTACTTC. This gives the protein CASSPGSQETQYF.